These 8 T cell receptor beta chains were all obtained from the same sample, sequenced in a study of spatial heterogeneity in lung cancer. The time point here: sample taken at primary tumor resection. Whole RNA came from tumor, nontumor lung or frozen PBMC and was sequenced without being sorted. TCRdb re-called the 5' RACE reads with MiXCR, one entry per CDR3 protein. The table lists tens of thousands of distinct CDR3 sequences, 7% to 9% of them singletons. Sequencing used PBMCs, obtained at surgery. These receptors were taken from a male donor with early-stage non-small cell lung cancer.

This clonotype was detected only a few times. The chain employs TRBV4-2 and TRBJ2-3; TRBD2 aligns across 12 bases. Germline values: CDR1 LGHNA, CDR2 YNFKEQ. This CDR3 spans 17 amino acids. V trimming: 0 bases; J trimming: 5 bases; junction bases outside the gene matches: 6. The CDR3 reads CASSQELAGGPGDTQYF. In DNA form, the CDR3 reads TGTGCCAGCAGCCAAGAGCTAGCGGGAGGGCCGGGAGATACGCAGTATTTT.

This clonotype was picked up a small number of times. The chain couples TRBV19 to TRBJ2-7; weak D call: TRBD1 (5 bases). The CDR3 runs 13 residues. Germline CDR1 reads LNHDA; CDR2 reads SQIVND (reference sequence). Trimming shortened V by 6 bases and J by 2 bases, and 11 bases separated the two germline ends. The CDR3: CASSQGYPYEQYF. The CDR3 nucleotides are TGTGCCAGTAGCCAGGGCTACCCCTACGAGCAGTACTTC.

This clonotype was seen ten or more times. The chain combines TRBV25-1 with TRBJ2-7, with D perhaps TRBD1 or TRBD2 (5 bases each). The CDR3 extends over 15 amino acids. Trimming removed 5 bases from V and 4 bases from J, with 18 bases in between. Germline CDR1 is MGHDK and CDR2 is SYGVNS. The CDR3 sequence is CASSTVGRQSYEQYF. The CDR3 coding sequence is TGTGCCAGCAGTACCGTGGGACGGCAGTCATACGAGCAGTACTTC.

This clonotype was seen many times. The chain is built from TRBV4-2 and TRBJ2-7, with 13 bases lining up with TRBD2. The germline CDR1 and CDR2 sequences are LGHNA and YNFKEQ. Trimming at V came to 2 bases and at J to 3 bases, leaving 4 bases not matched to a gene. This CDR3 region has 16 residues. The CDR3 nucleotides read TGTGCCAGCAGCCAACCGGGACTAGCGGGGATCTACGAGCAGTACTTC. It codes for CASSQPGLAGIYEQYF.

This clonotype was seen repeatedly, ten times or more. This chain links TRBV19 with TRBJ2-2; 10 nucleotides line up with TRBD2. Germline values: CDR1 LNHDA, CDR2 SQIVND (reference sequence). J was trimmed by 7 bases and V by 5 bases; bases with no gene match: 7. The CDR3 is made up of 15 amino acids. The CDR3 reads CASSPGTSVIGELFF. In nucleotides, the CDR3 is TGTGCCAGTAGTCCCGGGACTAGCGTTATCGGGGAGCTGTTTTTT.

The J gene is TRBJ2-5, the V gene TRBV6-2 or TRBV6-3; 8 positions match TRBD2. The V gene's germline CDR1 is MNHEY and CDR2 SVGEGT. J lost 6 bases, V lost 6 bases, and 9 bases had no gene match. The CDR3 spans 14 residues. The CDR3 is CASRKIAGTQTQYF. DNA for the CDR3: TGTGCCAGCAGAAAAATAGCGGGGACGCAGACCCAGTACTTC.

This clonotype showed up just a few times. The CDR3 region is CASSFTSGAYNEQFF. CDR3 bases: TGCGCCAGCAGCTTTACTAGCGGGGCCTACAATGAGCAGTTCTTC. The chain employs TRBV5-1 and TRBJ2-1, with 10 nucleotides matching TRBD2. After removal of 2 bases from V and 2 bases from J, the junction contained 1 base not matched to a gene. Germline CDR1 SGHRS, CDR2 YFSETQ. The CDR3 runs to 15 residues.

This clonotype was seen ten or more times. The rearrangement links TRBV6-1 to TRBJ2-7; 8 positions agree with TRBD1. CDR3 length equals 15 residues. The junction had 5 bases not matched to a gene; V was cut back by 1 base and J by 3 bases. CDR1 is MNHNS, CDR2 SASEGT, per germline. CDR3 residues: CASSEVADRDYEQYF. The CDR3 DNA follows: TGTGCCAGCAGTGAAGTAGCGGACAGGGACTACGAGCAGTACTTC.